This is a list of T cell receptor beta chains from one sample in a study of tumor-infiltrating lymphocytes in oesophageal squamous cell carcinoma. Each CDR3 protein is one row after TCRdb ran MiXCR on the PCR reads. The sample consists of about 9,600 distinct CDR3 sequences, about 60% of them appearing once. The specimen was esophageal tumor tissue. The receptors stem from a male donor with esophageal squamous cell carcinoma. The CDR3 runs from the conserved cysteine through the conserved F or W. D genes are given only for firm matches. Not all rows give a size; the values are once, few, many and, for expanded clones, a class.

j_gene: TRBJ2-7; abundance: .; d_gene: TRBD2; v_gene: TRBV7-2; CDR3nt: TGTGCCAGCAGCTCCTCGACTAGCACCCTCCTAGGGGCTTCCTACGAGCAGTACTTC; CDR3aa: CASSSSTSTLLGASYEQYF
j_gene: TRBJ2-1; abundance: .; d_gene: .; v_gene: TRBV7-4; CDR3nt: TGTGCCAGCAGCTTATACGGGCCTAGCTCCTACAATGAGCAGTTCTTC; CDR3aa: CASSLYGPSSYNEQFF
j_gene: TRBJ2-1; abundance: .; d_gene: .; v_gene: TRBV7-6; CDR3nt: TGTGCCAGCAGCTTAGGGGCCGGAAATAGGGATGAGCAGTTCTTC; CDR3aa: CASSLGAGNRDEQFF
j_gene: TRBJ2-1; abundance: few; d_gene: TRBD2; v_gene: TRBV7-9; CDR3nt: TGTGCCAGCAGCCGTAGCGGGGCCTCCTACAATGAGCAGTTCTTC; CDR3aa: CASSRSGASYNEQFF
j_gene: TRBJ1-2; abundance: .; d_gene: .; v_gene: TRBV6-1; CDR3nt: TGTGCCAGCAGTGAATCCCCCCCACAAGGGTTTTCTAACTATGGCTACACCTTC; CDR3aa: CASSESPPQGFSNYGYTF
j_gene: TRBJ2-7; abundance: few; d_gene: .; v_gene: TRBV6-5; CDR3nt: TGTGCCAGCAGTTTGGATGGGGGGAGGTACAATGAGCAGTACTTC; CDR3aa: CASSLDGGRYNEQYF
j_gene: TRBJ2-3; abundance: many; d_gene: TRBD1; v_gene: TRBV23-1; CDR3nt: TGCGCCAGGGGAGCCAGGGGGAGAGATACGCAGTATTTT; CDR3aa: CARGARGRDTQYF
j_gene: TRBJ2-3; abundance: .; d_gene: .; v_gene: TRBV7-4; CDR3nt: TGTGCCAGCAGCTTAGCGCCCCGGAGTCATACGCAGTATTTT; CDR3aa: CASSLAPRSHTQYF
j_gene: TRBJ2-7; abundance: .; d_gene: .; v_gene: TRBV7-3; CDR3nt: TGTGCCCACCGAGGGGGACCGCACTCCTACGAGCAGTACTTC; CDR3aa: CAHRGGPHSYEQYF
j_gene: TRBJ1-1; abundance: .; d_gene: .; v_gene: TRBV30; CDR3nt: TGTGCCTGGAGCAGACAGCTGAACACTGAAGCTTTCTTT; CDR3aa: CAWSRQLNTEAFF
j_gene: TRBJ2-7; abundance: many; d_gene: TRBD2; v_gene: TRBV5-5; CDR3nt: TGTGCCAGCAGCCCAACCGGGACTAGCGACTACGAGCAGTACTTC; CDR3aa: CASSPTGTSDYEQYF
j_gene: TRBJ1-5; abundance: many; d_gene: TRBD1; v_gene: TRBV19; CDR3nt: TGTGCCAGTTCCGGGACAGGGGCACTCGATCAGCCCCAGCATTTT; CDR3aa: CASSGTGALDQPQHF
j_gene: TRBJ2-5; abundance: once; d_gene: .; v_gene: TRBV19; CDR3nt: TGTGCCAGTCCCCCAGGAAAACAAGAGACCCAGTACTTC; CDR3aa: CASPPGKQETQYF
j_gene: TRBJ2-5; abundance: .; d_gene: .; v_gene: TRBV7-3; CDR3nt: TGTGCCAGCAGCTTATCCCACTCGACTGAGACCCAGTACTTC; CDR3aa: CASSLSHSTETQYF
j_gene: TRBJ2-4; abundance: .; d_gene: .; v_gene: TRBV30; CDR3nt: TGTGCCTGGAGTGTACCCAGGGTAACGATTAATTCACCCCTCCACTTC; CDR3aa: CAWSVPRVTINSPLHF
j_gene: TRBJ2-2; abundance: many; d_gene: .; v_gene: TRBV19; CDR3nt: TGTGCCAGTAGCCGCGGGCCGACTAGCGGGGAGCTGTTTTTT; CDR3aa: CASSRGPTSGELFF
j_gene: TRBJ2-1; abundance: .; d_gene: TRBD2; v_gene: TRBV11-2; CDR3nt: TGTGCCAGCAGCTTAGTCGGCGGGAGGGCCTTCCATGAGCAGTTCTTC; CDR3aa: CASSLVGGRAFHEQFF
j_gene: TRBJ1-1; abundance: .; d_gene: .; v_gene: TRBV29-1; CDR3nt: TGCAGCGGCGCAGGGACCAACACTGAAGCTTTCTTT; CDR3aa: CSGAGTNTEAFF
j_gene: TRBJ2-5; abundance: .; d_gene: TRBD2; v_gene: TRBV10-3; CDR3nt: TGTGCCATCAAAGATGGGACTAGCGGGGGCCTACCGGAGACCCAGTACTTC; CDR3aa: CAIKDGTSGGLPETQYF
j_gene: TRBJ2-3; abundance: many; d_gene: .; v_gene: TRBV20-1; CDR3nt: TGCAGTGCTCAAAGCGGAACTAGCACAGATACGCAGTATTTT; CDR3aa: CSAQSGTSTDTQYF
j_gene: TRBJ2-5; abundance: .; d_gene: .; v_gene: TRBV6-4; CDR3nt: TGTGCCAGCAGAGGACCAGAGCAGACCCAGTACTTC; CDR3aa: CASRGPEQTQYF
j_gene: TRBJ2-1; abundance: .; d_gene: TRBD2; v_gene: TRBV7-3; CDR3nt: TGTGCCAGCAGCTTTGGTCACGGACTAGCGGGAGGAGGGGAGCAGTTCTTC; CDR3aa: CASSFGHGLAGGGEQFF
j_gene: TRBJ2-5; abundance: .; d_gene: .; v_gene: TRBV7-8; CDR3nt: TGTGCCAGCAGCCGTAGGGGGGAGACCCAGTACTTC; CDR3aa: CASSRRGETQYF
j_gene: TRBJ2-5; abundance: .; d_gene: .; v_gene: TRBV6-6; CDR3nt: TGTGCCAGCAGGACTCCGGGACAACATCCCGAGACCCAGTACTTC; CDR3aa: CASRTPGQHPETQYF
j_gene: TRBJ2-4; abundance: .; d_gene: .; v_gene: TRBV11-2; CDR3nt: TGTGCCAGCAGCTTATTGGGCCCCCATGGGCAGTACTTC; CDR3aa: CASSLLGPHGQYF
j_gene: TRBJ2-5; abundance: .; d_gene: .; v_gene: TRBV7-2; CDR3nt: TGTGCCAGCAGCCTACCTAGCCGGGAGAGGTGGGAGACCCAGTACTTC; CDR3aa: CASSLPSRERWETQYF
j_gene: TRBJ2-1; abundance: .; d_gene: TRBD1; v_gene: TRBV7-9; CDR3nt: TGTGCCAGCAGCATGGGACAGAGCTCCTACAATGAGCAGTTCTTC; CDR3aa: CASSMGQSSYNEQFF
j_gene: TRBJ2-1; abundance: .; d_gene: .; v_gene: TRBV7-8; CDR3nt: TGTGCCAGCAGCTACCTTCATGGGGGGTCCTACAATGAGCAGTTCTTC; CDR3aa: CASSYLHGGSYNEQFF
j_gene: TRBJ2-5; abundance: once; d_gene: .; v_gene: TRBV7-6; CDR3nt: TGTGCCAGCAGCTTACCCCTTTCGACCCAGTACTTC; CDR3aa: CASSLPLSTQYF
j_gene: TRBJ2-7; abundance: .; d_gene: .; v_gene: TRBV7-6; CDR3nt: TGTGCCAGCAGCTTATCGGCAGTTTGGCAGGGGAGGTACGAGCAGTACTTC; CDR3aa: CASSLSAVWQGRYEQYF
j_gene: TRBJ2-4; abundance: .; d_gene: .; v_gene: TRBV7-3; CDR3nt: TGTGCCAGCAGCTTAATGGGGAAATTAAACATTCAGTACTTC; CDR3aa: CASSLMGKLNIQYF
j_gene: TRBJ1-2; abundance: .; d_gene: TRBD1; v_gene: TRBV11-2; CDR3nt: TGTGCCAGCAGCTTAGGTCGGGACAGGGGGCCTAACTATGGCTACACCTTC; CDR3aa: CASSLGRDRGPNYGYTF
j_gene: TRBJ2-1; abundance: medium-sized; d_gene: .; v_gene: TRBV6-6; CDR3nt: TGTGCCAGCAGTTACAAACTAGCTGGTGAGCAGTTCTTC; CDR3aa: CASSYKLAGEQFF
j_gene: TRBJ1-1; abundance: .; d_gene: .; v_gene: TRBV7-6; CDR3nt: TGTGCCAGCAGCTTACAGGTAAACACTGAAGCTTTCTTT; CDR3aa: CASSLQVNTEAFF
j_gene: TRBJ1-3; abundance: once; d_gene: .; v_gene: TRBV12-5; CDR3nt: TGTGCTAGCCCTCAGTACTCTGGAAACACCATATATTTT; CDR3aa: CASPQYSGNTIYF